This T cell receptor (beta chain) was profiled in a study of identifying expanded T cells in peripheral blood. Regarding the study as a whole: Over approximately two and four weeks, about 15 and 19 clones changed, versus 1.2 between replicates. Two-week clone count variance significantly increased as total template count grew.

Using immunoSEQ multiplex PCR, the repertoire was profiled, and TCRdb retains in-frame clones only, with some absent. The sample carries some 91,000 clones, around 89% recorded once. The CDR3 is 15 residues long. With 9 bases clipped from V and 1 base from J, the junction kept 9 bases outside the gene matches. Germline V gene lookup returns CDR1 MNHEY and CDR2 SVGAGI. No infections or other immune events were documented during collection. Details on this clone: Its antigen is undetermined.

The specimen was blood. The chain combines TRBV6-5 with TRBJ1-5, with 7 bases that match TRBD1. The TCR originated in a person aged 18 to 70 in good health. In DNA, the CDR3 is TGTGCCAGTGGGAGACAGGGTCTAAGCAATCAGCCCCAGCATTTT. Encoded protein: CASGRQGLSNQPQHF.